The present T cell receptor (beta chain) was sequenced within a study of naive and memory T cell subsets. Study-level findings and limits: Gini index rose across naive, CM, EM and EMRA in CD4 and CD8. Especially in CD8 cells, naive repertoires contained a few larger clonotypes, possibly CD45RA-re-expressing memory cells.

There are 16 residues in the CDR3. The germline CDR1 and CDR2 sequences are SGHAT and FQNNGV. Trimming cost V 5 bases and J 5 bases, with 21 bases left between them. Note on this clonotype: Its target is unknown.

Two oligonucleotides, mixed equimolar, formed the beta constant-region primer covering TRBC1 and TRBC2. TCRdb reprocessed the UMI-ligation and nested PCR reads via MiXCR and lists one record per CDR3 protein. This table holds 120,000 to 150,000 distinct CDR3 sequences, over 15% found once. Sequenced sample: naive CD4+ T cells from blood. The chain joins TRBV11-2 to TRBJ2-5; D may match TRBD1 or TRBD2 (5 bases each). The TCR was taken from a human donor in good health. The CDR3 loop is CASSQGGPSRWETQYF. The CDR3 DNA sequence: TGTGCCAGCAGCCAGGGCGGGCCCTCAAGGTGGGAGACCCAGTACTTC.